Sequencing of this T cell receptor (beta chain) was carried out in a study of blood T cell repertoires in COVID-19 (dated by TCRdb to about 2020). Turning to the overall study: Collaborator samples came from the United States, Italy and Spain and covered acute and convalescent phases of COVID-19. The material from the prospective study consisted of cDNA or gDNA derived from T cells, B-cell-depleted T cells, or PBMCs. A de-identified subject ID, COVID-19 status, age in years and sex were almost always included in the sample metadata. Deeply sampled blood TCRbeta repertoires from subjects exposed to, actively infected with, or recovered from COVID-19 were included in the dataset. Where available, HLA class I and class II types were obtained from metadata supplied by the sample provider rather than from assay-based typing. The repertoires were released in a freely available public database meant as a resource for research on the immune response to SARS-CoV-2. The samples were drawn from the first 160 participants of the ongoing ImmuneRACE study and from 950 to 1,500 subjects provided by 6 global collaborators. Results the study describes overall, beyond this receptor: Clinical and demographic metadata were provided uncurated, with the amount varying by source and participant.

Enrolling through a virtual design, the prospective study's participants ranged in age from about 18 to 89 years and lived across 20 to 30 United States geographic areas. In the prospective study, cohorts were assigned on the basis of participant-reported clinical history obtained from a screening survey and a study questionnaire. For ImmuneRACE Cohort 3, a participant was defined as recovered based on two consecutive negative NP/OP PCR tests, clearance by a healthcare professional, or resolution of symptoms. In the prospective study, mobile phlebotomists collected whole blood, serum and a nasopharyngeal or oropharyngeal swab from each participant. Participants in the prospective study had the option to provide additional blood draws and questionnaires over an approximately 2-month period. Blood samples from the prospective study were shipped frozen or at room temperature prior to DNA extraction.

The germline ends are 13 bases apart after V is trimmed by 7 bases and J by 4 bases. The CDR3 goes from the cysteine to the phenylalanine over 12 residues. Kept here is only the CDR3 DNA, which spans 36 bases and is read in frame from base 1. Looking up the germline V gene yields CDR1 SQVTM and CDR2 ANQGSEA. Points on this clone: The specificity of this receptor is unknown. No much larger clone is present one base from it, and per-base qualities are unavailable.

TCRbeta CDR3 regions were amplified from genomic DNA by means of the immunoSEQ Assay, a bias-controlled multiplex PCR. The authors' analysis ran thus. Within the assay, amplification of reference gene primers was used to estimate how many nucleated cells each sample contained. To quantify the absolute abundance of each unique TCRbeta CDR3 rearrangement, sequence reads were collapsed and filtered. For each sample, productive Simpson clonality was calculated as the square root of Simpson's diversity index across productive rearrangements. This is the immuneACCESS table as TCRdb keeps it, with only in-frame sequences that have V and J called. A part of the clones is gone; compared with another copy, unresolved V genes explain less than half, and the rest is unexplained. That table gives V, J and clone size, and the DNA gave D and trimming. The sample includes 250,000 to 350,000 clones, with roughly 90% observed a single time. The ten largest clones capture approximately 18% of the sample.

The V gene is TRBV29-1 and the J gene is TRBJ1-2; TRBD1 is a possible D gene, resting on 6 matching bases. The TCR originated in a woman in her 30s who had recovered from COVID-19. Sequencing was performed on PBMCs or T cells enriched from blood (not recorded which). The encoded CDR3 is CSAYRDAYGYTF. The sequence in DNA is TGCAGCGCCTACAGGGACGCCTATGGCTACACCTTC.